Only a few counts were recorded for the clone carrying this TCR beta chain. The germline V and J ends were trimmed by 3 bases and 1 base, with 10 bases remaining between them. Germline V lookup: CDR1 SGHTA, CDR2 FQGNSA. The CDR3 consists of 15 residues. This record comes from a study of shared clonotypes between healthy human individuals. The protocol was immunoSEQ multiplex PCR, while the TCRdb copy is restricted to in-frame clones and leaves out a portion. The data contain approximately 320,000 clones, over 75% of them singletons. This clonotype was obtained from a man aged 18 to 29 in good health. The chain links TRBV7-2 to TRBJ2-1; D possibly corresponds to TRBD2 (5 bases). Sequencing was done on a sample of memory CD8+ T cells sorted from blood. The subset here: CD45RO+ cells pooled with CCR7-negative TemRA cells. This chain's CDR3 is CASSLDSFSYNEQFF. CDR3 bases: TGTGCCAGCAGCTTGGACTCTTTTTCCTACAATGAGCAGTTCTTC.